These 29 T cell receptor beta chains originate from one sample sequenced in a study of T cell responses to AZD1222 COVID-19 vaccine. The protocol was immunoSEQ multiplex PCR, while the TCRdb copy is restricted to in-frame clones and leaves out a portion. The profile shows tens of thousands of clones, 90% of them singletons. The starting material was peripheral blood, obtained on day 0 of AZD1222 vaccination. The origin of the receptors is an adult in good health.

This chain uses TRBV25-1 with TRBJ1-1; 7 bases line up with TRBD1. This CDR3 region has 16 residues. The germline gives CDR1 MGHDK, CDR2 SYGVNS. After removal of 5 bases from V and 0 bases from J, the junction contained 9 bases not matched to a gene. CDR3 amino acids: CASSRGGGVLNTEAFF. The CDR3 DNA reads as TGTGCCAGCAGTAGGGGAGGGGGCGTTTTGAACACTGAAGCTTTCTTT. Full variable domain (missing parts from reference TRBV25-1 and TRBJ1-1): EADIYQTPRYLVIGTGKKITLECSQTMGHDKMYWYQQDPGMELHLIHYSYGVNSTEKGDLSSESTVSRIRTEHFPLTLESARPSHTSQYLCASSRGGGVLNTEAFFGQGTRLTVV.

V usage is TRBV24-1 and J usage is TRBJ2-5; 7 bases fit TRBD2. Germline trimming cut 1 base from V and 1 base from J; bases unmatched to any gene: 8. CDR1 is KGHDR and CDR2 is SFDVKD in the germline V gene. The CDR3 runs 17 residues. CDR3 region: CATSDFQAGWVQETQYF. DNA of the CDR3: TGTGCCACCAGTGATTTCCAAGCGGGGTGGGTCCAAGAGACCCAGTACTTC.

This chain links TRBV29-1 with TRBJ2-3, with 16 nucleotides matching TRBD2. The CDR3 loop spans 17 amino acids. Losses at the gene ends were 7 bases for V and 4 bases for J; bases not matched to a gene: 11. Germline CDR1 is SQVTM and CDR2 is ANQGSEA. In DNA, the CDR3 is TGCAGCGCCAGCGGGACTAGCGGGGGGGCTAGGGCAGATACGCAGTATTTT. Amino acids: CSASGTSGGARADTQYF.

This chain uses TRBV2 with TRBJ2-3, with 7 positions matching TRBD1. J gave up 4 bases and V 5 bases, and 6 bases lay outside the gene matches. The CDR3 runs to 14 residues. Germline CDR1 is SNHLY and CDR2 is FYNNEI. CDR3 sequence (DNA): TGTGCCAGCAGTACCCGACAGGGCGCAGATACGCAGTATTTT. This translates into CASSTRQGADTQYF. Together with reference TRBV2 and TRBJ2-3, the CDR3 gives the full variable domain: EPEVTQTPSHQVTQMGQEVILRCVPISNHLYFYWYRQILGQKVEFLVSFYNNEISEKSEIFDDQFSVERPDGSNFTLKIRSTKLEDSAMYFCASSTRQGADTQYFGPGTRLTVL.

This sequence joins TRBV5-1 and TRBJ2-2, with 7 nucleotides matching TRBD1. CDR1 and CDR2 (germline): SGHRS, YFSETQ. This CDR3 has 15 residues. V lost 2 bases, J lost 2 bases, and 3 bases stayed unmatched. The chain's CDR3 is CASSFGTANTGELFF. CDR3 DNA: TGCGCCAGCAGCTTTGGGACAGCTAACACCGGGGAGCTGTTTTTT.

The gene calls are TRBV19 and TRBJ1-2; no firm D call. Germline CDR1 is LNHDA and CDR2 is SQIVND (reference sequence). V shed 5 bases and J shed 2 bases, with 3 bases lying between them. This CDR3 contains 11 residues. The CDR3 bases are TGTGCCAGTAGTTCAAACTATGGCTACACCTTC. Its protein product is CASSSNYGYTF.

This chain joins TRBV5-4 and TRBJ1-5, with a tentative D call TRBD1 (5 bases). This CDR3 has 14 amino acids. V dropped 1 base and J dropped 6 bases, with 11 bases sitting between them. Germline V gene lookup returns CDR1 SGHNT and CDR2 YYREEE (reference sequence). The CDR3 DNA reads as TGTGCCAGCAGCTTGCGAGGGGCCGGTCAGCCCCAGCATTTT. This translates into CASSLRGAGQPQHF.

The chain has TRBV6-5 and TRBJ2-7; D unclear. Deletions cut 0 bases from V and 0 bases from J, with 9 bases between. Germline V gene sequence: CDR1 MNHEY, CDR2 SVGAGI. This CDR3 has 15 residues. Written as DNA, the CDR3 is TGTGCCAGCAGTTACTCGGACGCTAACTCCTACGAGCAGTACTTC. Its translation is CASSYSDANSYEQYF.

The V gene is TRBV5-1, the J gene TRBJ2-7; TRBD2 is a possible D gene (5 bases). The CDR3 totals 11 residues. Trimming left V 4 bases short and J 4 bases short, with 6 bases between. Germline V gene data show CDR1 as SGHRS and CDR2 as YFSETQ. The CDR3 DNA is TGCGCCAGCAGCCCGGGGTACGAGCAGTACTTC. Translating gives CASSPGYEQYF.

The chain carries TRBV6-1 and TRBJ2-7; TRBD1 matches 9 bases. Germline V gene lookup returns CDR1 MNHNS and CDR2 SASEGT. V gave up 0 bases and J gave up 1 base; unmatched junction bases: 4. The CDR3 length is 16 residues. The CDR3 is CASSEALGTGSYEQYF. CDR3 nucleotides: TGTGCCAGCAGTGAAGCCCTCGGGACAGGGTCCTACGAGCAGTACTTC.

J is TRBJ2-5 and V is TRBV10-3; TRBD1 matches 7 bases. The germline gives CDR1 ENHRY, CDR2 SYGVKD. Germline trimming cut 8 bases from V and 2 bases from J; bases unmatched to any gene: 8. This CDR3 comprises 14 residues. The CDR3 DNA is TGTGCCATCGCAGACAGGGAAAAGCAAGAGACCCAGTACTTC. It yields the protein CAIADREKQETQYF.

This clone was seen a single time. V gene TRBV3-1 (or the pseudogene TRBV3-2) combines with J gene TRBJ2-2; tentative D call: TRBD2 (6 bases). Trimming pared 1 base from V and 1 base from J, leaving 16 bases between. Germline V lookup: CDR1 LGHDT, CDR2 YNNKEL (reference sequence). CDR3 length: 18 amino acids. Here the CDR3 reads CASSQVVPGLVNTGELFF. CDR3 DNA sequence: TGTGCCAGCAGCCAAGTGGTGCCGGGACTGGTGAACACCGGGGAGCTGTTTTTT.

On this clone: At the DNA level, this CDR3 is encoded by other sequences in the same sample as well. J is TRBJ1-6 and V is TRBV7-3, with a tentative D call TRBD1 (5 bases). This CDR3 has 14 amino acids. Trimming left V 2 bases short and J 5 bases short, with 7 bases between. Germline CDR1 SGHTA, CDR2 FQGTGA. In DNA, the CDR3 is TGTGCCAGCAGCTTACAGGGAAATAATTCACCCCTCCACTTT. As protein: CASSLQGNNSPLHF.

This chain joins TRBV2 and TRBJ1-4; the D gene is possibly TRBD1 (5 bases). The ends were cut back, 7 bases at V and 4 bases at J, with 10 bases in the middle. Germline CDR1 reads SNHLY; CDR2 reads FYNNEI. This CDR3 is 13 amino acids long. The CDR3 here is CASNRDGNEKLFF. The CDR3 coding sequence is TGTGCCAGCAACCGGGACGGTAATGAAAAACTGTTTTTT.

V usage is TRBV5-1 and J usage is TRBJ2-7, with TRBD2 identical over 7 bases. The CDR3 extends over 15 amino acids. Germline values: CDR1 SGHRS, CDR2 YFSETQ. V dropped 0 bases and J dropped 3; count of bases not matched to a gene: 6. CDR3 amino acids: CASSLVAGDHYEQYF. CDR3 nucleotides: TGCGCCAGCAGCTTGGTTGCGGGGGACCACTACGAGCAGTACTTC.

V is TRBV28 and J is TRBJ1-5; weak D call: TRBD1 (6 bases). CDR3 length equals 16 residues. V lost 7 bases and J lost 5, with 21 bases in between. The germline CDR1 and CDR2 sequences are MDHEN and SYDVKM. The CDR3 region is CASTPGGASDHQPQHF. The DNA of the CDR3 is TGTGCCAGCACCCCCGGGGGGGCGTCCGACCATCAGCCCCAGCATTTT.

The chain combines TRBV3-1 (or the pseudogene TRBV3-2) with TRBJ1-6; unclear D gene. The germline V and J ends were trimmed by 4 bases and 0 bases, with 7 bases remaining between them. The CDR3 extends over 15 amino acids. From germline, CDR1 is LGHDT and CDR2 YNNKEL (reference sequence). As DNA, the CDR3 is TGTGCCAGCAGCCCTCGGGGCTCCTATAATTCACCCCTCCACTTT. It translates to CASSPRGSYNSPLHF.

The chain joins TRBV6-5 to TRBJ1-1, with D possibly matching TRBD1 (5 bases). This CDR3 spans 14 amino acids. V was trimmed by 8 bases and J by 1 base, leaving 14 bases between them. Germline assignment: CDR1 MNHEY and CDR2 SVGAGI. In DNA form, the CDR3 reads TGTGCCAGCGAGGGACGTATACGGAACACTGAAGCTTTCTTT. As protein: CASEGRIRNTEAFF.

CDR3: CASSPRGARYGYTF. DNA for the CDR3: TGTGCCAGCAGCCCCAGAGGGGCGCGGTATGGCTACACCTTC. The chain recombines TRBV7-2 with TRBJ1-2, with a possible D match to TRBD1 (5 bases). The CDR3 is made up of 14 amino acids. With 5 bases removed from V and 5 bases from J, the gap between germline ends came to 15 bases. The germline V gene encodes CDR1 SGHTA and CDR2 FQGNSA.

CDR3 coding DNA: TGTGCCAGCAGCACGGCCGGGACAGGGGGCACCGGGGAGCTGTTTTTT. Residues: CASSTAGTGGTGELFF. The V gene is TRBV5-4, the J gene TRBJ2-2; 11 bases fit TRBD1. The J segment lost 4 bases and the V segment lost 4 bases, leaving 6 bases of the junction unmatched. Germline V gives CDR1 SGHNT, CDR2 YYREEE (reference sequence). CDR3 length: 16 amino acids. Variable domain in full (rest from reference TRBV5-4 and TRBJ2-2): ETGVTQSPTHLIKTRGQQVTLRCSSQSGHNTVSWYQQALGQGPQFIFQYYREEENGRGNFPPRFSGLQFPNYSSELNVNALELDDSALYLCASSTAGTGGTGELFFGEGSRLTVL.

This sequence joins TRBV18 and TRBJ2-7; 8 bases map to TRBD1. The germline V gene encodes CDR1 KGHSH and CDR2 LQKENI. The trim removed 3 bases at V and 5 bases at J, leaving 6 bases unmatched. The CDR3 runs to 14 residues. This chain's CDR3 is CASSPGQGQDEQYF. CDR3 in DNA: TGTGCCAGCTCACCCGGACAGGGACAGGACGAGCAGTACTTC.

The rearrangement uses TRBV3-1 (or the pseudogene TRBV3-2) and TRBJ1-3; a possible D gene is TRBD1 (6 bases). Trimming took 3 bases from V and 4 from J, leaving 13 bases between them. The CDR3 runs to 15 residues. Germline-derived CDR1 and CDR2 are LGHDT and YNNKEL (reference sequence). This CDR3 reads CASSQAGTQGNTIYF. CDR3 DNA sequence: TGTGCCAGCAGCCAGGCCGGGACACAGGGAAACACCATATATTTT.

CDR3 nucleotides: TGTGCCAGCAGCCCGACAAGTCCCGTCACCTACGAGCAGTACTTC. It encodes CASSPTSPVTYEQYF. The chain has TRBV27 and TRBJ2-7, with D unclear. V gave up 6 bases and J gave up 2 bases, with 17 bases separating them. The CDR3 length is 15 residues. Germline CDR1 reads MNHEY; CDR2 reads SMNVEV (reference sequence).

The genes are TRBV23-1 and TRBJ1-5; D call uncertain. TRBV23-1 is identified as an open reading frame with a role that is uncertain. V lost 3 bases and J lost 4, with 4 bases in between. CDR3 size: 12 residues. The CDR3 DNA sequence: TGCGCCAGCAGTCATCCAAATCAGCCCCAGCATTTT. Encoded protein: CASSHPNQPQHF.

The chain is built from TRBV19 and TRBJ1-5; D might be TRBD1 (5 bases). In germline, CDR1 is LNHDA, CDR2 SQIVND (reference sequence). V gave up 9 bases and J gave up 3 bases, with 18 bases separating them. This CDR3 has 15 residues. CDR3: CARRTPGFHNQPQHF. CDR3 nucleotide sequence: TGTGCCAGGAGGACACCGGGGTTTCACAATCAGCCCCAGCATTTT. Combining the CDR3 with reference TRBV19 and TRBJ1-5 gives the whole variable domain DGGITQSPKYLFRKEGQNVTLSCEQNLNHDAMYWYRQDPGQGLRLIYYSQIVNDFQKGDIAEGYSVSREKKESFPLTVTSAQKNPTAFYLCARRTPGFHNQPQHFGDGTRLSIL.

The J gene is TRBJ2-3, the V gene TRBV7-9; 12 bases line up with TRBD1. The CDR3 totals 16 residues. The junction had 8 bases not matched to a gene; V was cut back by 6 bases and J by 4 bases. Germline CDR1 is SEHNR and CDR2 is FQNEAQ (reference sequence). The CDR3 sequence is CASRLGTGGRSDTQYF. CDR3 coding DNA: TGTGCCAGCAGACTAGGGACAGGGGGCCGATCAGATACGCAGTATTTT.

The CDR3 is CAWSGTVNTEAFF. In DNA form, the CDR3 reads TGTGCCTGGAGTGGGACAGTGAACACTGAAGCTTTCTTT. This chain links TRBV30 with TRBJ1-1; TRBD1 might be the D (6 bases). The CDR3 is made up of 13 amino acids. Per germline, CDR1 GTSNPN and CDR2 SVGIG (reference sequence). With 1 base removed from V and 0 bases from J, the gap between germline ends came to 6 bases. The whole variable domain, remainder taken from reference TRBV30 and TRBJ1-1, is SQTIHQWPATLVQPVGSPLSLECTVEGTSNPNLYWYRQAAGRGLQLLFYSVGIGQISSEVPQNLSASRPQDRQFILSSKKLLLSDSGFYLCAWSGTVNTEAFFGQGTRLTVV.

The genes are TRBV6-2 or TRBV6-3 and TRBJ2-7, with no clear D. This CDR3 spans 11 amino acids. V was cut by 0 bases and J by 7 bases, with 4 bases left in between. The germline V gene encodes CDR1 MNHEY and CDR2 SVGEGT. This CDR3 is CASSYSEEQYF. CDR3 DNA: TGTGCCAGCAGTTACTCGGAGGAGCAGTACTTC.

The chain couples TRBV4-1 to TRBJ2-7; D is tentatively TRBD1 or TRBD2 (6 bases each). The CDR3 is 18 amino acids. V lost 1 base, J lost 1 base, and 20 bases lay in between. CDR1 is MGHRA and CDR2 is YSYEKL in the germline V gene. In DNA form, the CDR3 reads TGCGCCAGCAGCCAAGTACATGGACGGGGGCTTGGATCCTACGAGCAGTACTTC. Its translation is CASSQVHGRGLGSYEQYF.